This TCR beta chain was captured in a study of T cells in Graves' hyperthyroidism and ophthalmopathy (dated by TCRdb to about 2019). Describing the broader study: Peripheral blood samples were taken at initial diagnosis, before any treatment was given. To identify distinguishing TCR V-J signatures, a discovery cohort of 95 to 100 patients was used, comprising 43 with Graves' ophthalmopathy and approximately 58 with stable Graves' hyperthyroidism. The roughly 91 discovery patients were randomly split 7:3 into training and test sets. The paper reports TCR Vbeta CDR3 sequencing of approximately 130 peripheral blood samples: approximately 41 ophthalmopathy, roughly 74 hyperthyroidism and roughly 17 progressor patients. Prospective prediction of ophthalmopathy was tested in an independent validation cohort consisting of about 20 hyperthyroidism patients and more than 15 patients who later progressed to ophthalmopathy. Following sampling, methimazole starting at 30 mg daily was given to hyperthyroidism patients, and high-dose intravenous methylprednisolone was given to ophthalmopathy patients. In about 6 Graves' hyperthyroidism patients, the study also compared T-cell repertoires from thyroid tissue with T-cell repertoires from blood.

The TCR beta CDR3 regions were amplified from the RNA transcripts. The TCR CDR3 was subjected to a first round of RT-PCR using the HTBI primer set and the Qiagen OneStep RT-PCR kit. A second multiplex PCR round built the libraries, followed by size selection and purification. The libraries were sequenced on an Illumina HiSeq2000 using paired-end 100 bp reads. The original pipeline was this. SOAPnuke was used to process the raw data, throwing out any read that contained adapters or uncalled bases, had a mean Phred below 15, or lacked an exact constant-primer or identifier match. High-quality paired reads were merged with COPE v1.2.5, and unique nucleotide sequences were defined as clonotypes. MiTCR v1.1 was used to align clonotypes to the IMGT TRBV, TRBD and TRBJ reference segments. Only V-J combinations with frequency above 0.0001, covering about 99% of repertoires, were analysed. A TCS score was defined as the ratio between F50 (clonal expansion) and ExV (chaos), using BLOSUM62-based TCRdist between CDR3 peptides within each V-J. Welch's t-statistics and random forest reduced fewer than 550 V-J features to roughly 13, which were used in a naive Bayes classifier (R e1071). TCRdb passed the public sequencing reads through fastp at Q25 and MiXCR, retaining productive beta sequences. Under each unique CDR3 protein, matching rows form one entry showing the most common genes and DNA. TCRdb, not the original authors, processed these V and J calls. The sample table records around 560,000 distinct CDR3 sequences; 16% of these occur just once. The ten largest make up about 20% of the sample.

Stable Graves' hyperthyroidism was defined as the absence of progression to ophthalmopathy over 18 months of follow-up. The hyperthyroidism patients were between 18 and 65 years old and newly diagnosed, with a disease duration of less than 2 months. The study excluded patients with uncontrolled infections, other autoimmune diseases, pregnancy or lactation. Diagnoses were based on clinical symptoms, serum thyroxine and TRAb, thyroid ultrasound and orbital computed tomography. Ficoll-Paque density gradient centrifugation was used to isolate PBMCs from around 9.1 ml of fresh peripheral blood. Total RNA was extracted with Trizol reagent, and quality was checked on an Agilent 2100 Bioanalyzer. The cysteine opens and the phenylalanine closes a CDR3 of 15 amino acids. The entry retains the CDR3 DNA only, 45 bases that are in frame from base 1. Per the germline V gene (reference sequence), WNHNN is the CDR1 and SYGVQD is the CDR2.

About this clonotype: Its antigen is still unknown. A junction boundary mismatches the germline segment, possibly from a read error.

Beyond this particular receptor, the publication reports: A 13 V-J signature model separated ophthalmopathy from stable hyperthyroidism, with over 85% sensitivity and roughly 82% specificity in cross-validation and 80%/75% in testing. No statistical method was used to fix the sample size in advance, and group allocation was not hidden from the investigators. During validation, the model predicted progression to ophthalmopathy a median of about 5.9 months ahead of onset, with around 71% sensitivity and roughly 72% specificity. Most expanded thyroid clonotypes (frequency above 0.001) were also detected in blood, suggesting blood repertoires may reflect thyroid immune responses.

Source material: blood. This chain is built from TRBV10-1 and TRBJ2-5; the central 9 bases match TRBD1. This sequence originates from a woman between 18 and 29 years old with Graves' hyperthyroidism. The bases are TGCGCCAGCAGTGAGTCCACAGGGGGCCAAGAGCCCCAGTACTTC. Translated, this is CASSESTGGQEPQYF.